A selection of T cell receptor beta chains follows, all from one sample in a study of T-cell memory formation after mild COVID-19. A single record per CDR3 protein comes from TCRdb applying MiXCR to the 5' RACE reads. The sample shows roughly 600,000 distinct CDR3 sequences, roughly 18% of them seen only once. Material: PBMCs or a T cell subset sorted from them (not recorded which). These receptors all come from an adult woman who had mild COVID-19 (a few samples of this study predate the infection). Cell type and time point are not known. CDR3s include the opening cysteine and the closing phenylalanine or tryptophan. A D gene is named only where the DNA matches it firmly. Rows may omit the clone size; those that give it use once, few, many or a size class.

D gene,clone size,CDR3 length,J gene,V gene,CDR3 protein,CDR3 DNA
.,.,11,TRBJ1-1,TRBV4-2,CASSQTSEAFF,TGTGCCAGCAGCCAAACATCTGAAGCTTTCTTT
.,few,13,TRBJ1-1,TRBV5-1,CASRSVGDTEAFF,TGCGCCAGCCGGAGTGTTGGGGACACTGAAGCTTTCTTT
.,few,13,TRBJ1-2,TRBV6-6,CASSEGPNYGYTF,TGTGCCAGCAGTGAGGGGCCTAACTATGGCTACACCTTC
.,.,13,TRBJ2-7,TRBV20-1,CSATPRQVNEQYF,TGCAGTGCTACCCCCAGACAGGTTAACGAGCAGTACTTC
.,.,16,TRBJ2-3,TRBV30,CACSRGLSRNTDTQYF,TGTGCCTGTTCGCGGGGCCTCTCGAGGAACACAGATACGCAGTATTTT
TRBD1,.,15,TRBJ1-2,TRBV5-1,CASRITGTANYGYTF,TGCGCCAGCAGAATAACCGGGACAGCGAACTATGGCTACACCTTC
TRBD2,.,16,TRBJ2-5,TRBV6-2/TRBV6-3,CASSYLAGGGQETQYF,TGTGCCAGCAGTTACCTTGCGGGAGGAGGACAAGAGACCCAGTACTTC
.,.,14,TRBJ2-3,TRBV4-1,CASSQEGGTDTQYF,TGCGCCAGCAGCCAAGAAGGGGGTACAGATACGCAGTATTTT
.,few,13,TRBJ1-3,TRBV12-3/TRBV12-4,CASSGTTGNTIYF,TGTGCCAGCAGCGGGACAACTGGAAACACCATATATTTT
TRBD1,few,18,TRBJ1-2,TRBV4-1,CASSQPGSPGQGRYGYTF,TGCGCCAGCAGCCAACCCGGTAGCCCGGGACAGGGGCGGTATGGCTACACCTTC
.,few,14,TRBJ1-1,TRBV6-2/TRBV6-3,CASSYSTGWLEAFF,TGTGCCAGCAGTTACTCGACGGGCTGGCTTGAAGCTTTCTTT
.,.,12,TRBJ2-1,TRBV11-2,CASRNTRDEQFF,TGTGCCAGCAGGAATACGCGGGATGAGCAGTTCTTC
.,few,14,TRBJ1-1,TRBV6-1,CASSDHGRDPEAFF,TGTGCCAGCAGTGATCATGGCAGGGACCCTGAAGCTTTCTTT
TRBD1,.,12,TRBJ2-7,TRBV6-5,CASRNRGYEQYF,TGTGCCAGCAGAAACAGGGGTTACGAGCAGTACTTC
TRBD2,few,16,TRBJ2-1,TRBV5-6,CASSLGLRGGYNEQFF,TGTGCCAGCAGCTTGGGTTTGCGGGGGGGCTACAATGAGCAGTTCTTC
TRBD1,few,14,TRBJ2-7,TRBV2,CASRVGRQGYEQYF,TGTGCCAGCAGAGTGGGGAGACAGGGGTACGAGCAGTACTTC
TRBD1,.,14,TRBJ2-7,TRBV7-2,CASSSRTGGREQYF,TGTGCCAGCAGCTCGCGGACAGGGGGTAGGGAGCAGTACTTC
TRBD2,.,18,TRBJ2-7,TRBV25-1,CASSATSGFSGFTYEQYF,TGTGCCAGCAGTGCGACTAGCGGGTTCTCCGGCTTCACCTACGAGCAGTACTTC
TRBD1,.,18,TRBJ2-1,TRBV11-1,CASSVPRGGQGSGNEQFF,TGTGCCAGCAGCGTACCCCGGGGCGGACAGGGGAGTGGCAATGAGCAGTTCTTC
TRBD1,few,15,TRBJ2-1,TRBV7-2,CASSLPGQYYNEQFF,TGTGCCAGCAGTTTACCGGGACAGTACTACAATGAGCAGTTCTTC
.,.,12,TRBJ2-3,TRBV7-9,CASGGSVYTQYF,TGTGCCAGCGGAGGGTCGGTGTACACGCAGTATTTT
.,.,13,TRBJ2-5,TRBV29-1,CSLGGLSGETQYF,TGCAGCCTCGGGGGCCTGTCGGGGGAGACCCAGTACTTC
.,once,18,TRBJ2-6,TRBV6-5,CASSNFRQALSGANVLTF,TGTGCCAGCAGCAATTTTCGACAGGCCCTCTCTGGGGCCAACGTCCTGACTTTC
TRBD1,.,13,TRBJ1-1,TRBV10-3,CAIRGQGNTEAFF,TGTGCCATCAGGGGACAGGGGAACACTGAAGCTTTCTTT
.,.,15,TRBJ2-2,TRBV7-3,CASSPQRQNTGELFF,TGTGCCAGCAGCCCTCAGCGGCAAAACACCGGGGAGCTGTTTTTT